The entry below gives a single TCR beta chain sequence along with its context. The antigen remains undetermined. Constant-segment primers and 5'RACE yielded cDNA libraries for TCR alpha and TCR beta, each carrying sample barcodes and UMIs. Each CDR3 protein gets one entry after TCRdb re-called the 5' RACE reads with MiXCR. The top ten clones hold approximately 14% of a sample with 350,000 to 500,000 distinct CDR3 sequences, about a quarter of them seen once. The data were taken from a study of T-cell memory formation after mild COVID-19. Findings of the study overall: There was a balanced CD4/CD8 profile in clones contracting day 15 to 85, and later expanders leaned CD4+.

The sequence was collected from an adult woman who had mild COVID-19 (a few samples of this study predate the infection). Cell type and time point are not known. Specimen: PBMCs or a T cell subset sorted from them (not recorded which).

The CDR3 DNA reads as TGTGCCAGCAGCCAGAGCGGGGTGGCCAAAAACATTCAGTACTTC. Its protein product is CASSQSGVAKNIQYF. The V and J genes are TRBV5-6 and TRBJ2-4; TRBD2 matches at 7 bases. The CDR3 has 15 amino acids. Germline V gene data show CDR1 as SGHDT and CDR2 as YYEEEE. Germline trimming cut 4 bases from V and 1 base from J; bases unmatched to any gene: 5.